The 7 T cell receptor beta chains below all came from one sample that was sequenced in a study of siplizumab effects on memory and regulatory T cells. Sequenced by immunoSEQ multiplex PCR; TCRdb stores in-frame clones only, minus some. Here the sample spans roughly 80,000 clones, approximately 90% being singletons. Sequencing used Tregs sorted from blood. All receptors come from a human donor in good health.

The rearrangement joins TRBV2 to TRBJ2-6; either TRBD1 or TRBD2 may fit D (5 bases each). V lost 3 bases and J 0 bases, leaving 15 bases between the germline ends. This CDR3 is built from 18 residues. Germline loops: CDR1 SNHLY, CDR2 FYNNEI. CDR3 residues: CASSERVAGYSGANVLTF. CDR3 bases: TGTGCCAGCAGTGAGAGGGTTGCAGGGTACTCTGGGGCCAACGTCCTGACTTTC.

The rearrangement uses TRBV2 and TRBJ2-3, with no clear D. V was shortened by 2 bases and J by 1 base, with 4 bases between the two germline ends. The germline V gene has CDR1 SNHLY and CDR2 FYNNEI. CDR3 length: 13 residues. The CDR3 DNA reads TGTGCCAGCAGTGAAACGGGCACAGATACGCAGTATTTT. This gives the protein CASSETGTDTQYF.

This clone showed up just a few times. The rearrangement links TRBV2 to TRBJ2-7; 7 positions match TRBD1. The CDR3 is made up of 14 amino acids. After removal of 6 bases from V and 2 bases from J, the junction contained 7 bases not matched to a gene. Germline values: CDR1 SNHLY, CDR2 FYNNEI. Written as DNA, the CDR3 is TGTGCCAGCAGCCGGGACAGCAGCACCTACGAGCAGTACTTC. Translation gives CASSRDSSTYEQYF.

DNA of the CDR3: TGTGCCAGCAGCTTACCAGCCGGACGGCCGGTCCCGTATGGCTACACCTTC. Amino acid sequence: CASSLPAGRPVPYGYTF. The chain uses TRBV7-9 and TRBJ1-2; D gene unclear. The V gene lost 2 bases and the J gene lost 5 bases, with 21 bases spanning the gap. CDR1 SEHNR and CDR2 FQNEAQ come from the germline V gene (reference sequence). There are 17 residues in the CDR3.

The chain recombines TRBV14 with TRBJ1-3; perhaps TRBD1 as D (5 bases). Trimming shortened V by 4 bases and J by 1 base, and 11 bases separated the two germline ends. Per germline, CDR1 SGHDN and CDR2 FVKESK. The CDR3 sequence is 15 residues long. The CDR3 bases are TGTGCCAGCAGCCGGGTGGGGGGTTCTGGAAACACCATATATTTT. Its translation is CASSRVGGSGNTIYF.

The chain is built from TRBV25-1 and TRBJ2-7; 9 nucleotides line up with TRBD2. Trimming removed 5 bases from V and 6 bases from J; junction bases left unmatched: 8. The CDR3 extends over 14 amino acids. Germline CDR1 is MGHDK and CDR2 is SYGVNS. The CDR3, as DNA: TGTGCCAGCAGTCACGGGACTAGCACGGCCGAGCAGTACTTC. Residues: CASSHGTSTAEQYF.

The chain uses TRBV6-4 and TRBJ2-2, with 13 bases matching TRBD2. CDR3 length: 16 residues. Germline-derived CDR1 and CDR2 are MRHNA and SNTAGT. V shed 6 bases, J shed 3 bases, and the junction held 4 bases outside the gene matches. CDR3 protein: CASRLAGGLDTGELFF. The CDR3, as DNA: TGTGCCAGCAGACTAGCGGGGGGGCTCGACACCGGGGAGCTGTTTTTT.